The clone carrying this TCR beta chain was seen at least ten times. The antigen is not known. Germline CDR1 is MGHRA and CDR2 is YSYEKL. Trimming left V 0 bases short and J 3 bases short, with 14 bases between. The CDR3 totals 16 residues. Each molecule of TCR cDNA was tagged with one unique molecular identifier. TCRdb recomputed calls from the 5' RACE reads with MiXCR, one row per CDR3 protein. This table holds under 20,000 distinct CDR3 sequences, roughly 10% found once. The source of the sample is a study of spatial heterogeneity in lung cancer. Study findings and constraints: Blood showed ubiquitous tumor TCRs more often at resection than at routine follow-up.

Time point reported: blood at routine non-recurrence follow-up after resection. Extraction of whole RNA from tumor, nontumor lung or frozen PBMC preceded unsorted sequencing. Material: PBMCs, obtained at follow-up. The chain couples TRBV4-1 to TRBJ1-2; no clear D gene. This receptor was obtained from a female donor with early-stage non-small cell lung cancer. As DNA, the CDR3 is TGCGCCAGCAGCCAAGATCACGGCCGGACCTACTATGGCTACACCTTC. Translating it yields CASSQDHGRTYYGYTF.